One and the same sample provided the 15 T cell receptor beta chains below, sequenced in a study of T-cell reconstitution after alpha-beta-depleted transplantation in children. Preparing the TCRbeta library involved the use of unique molecular identifiers. TCRdb reprocessed the PCR reads via MiXCR and lists one record per CDR3 protein. The profile covers more than 90,000 distinct CDR3 sequences, with 7% to 10% appearing a single time and 6.9% taken by the ten largest. This specimen consisted of PBMCs from the stem cell graft donor, obtained from the stem cell graft. The receptor set was obtained from a human donor who donated a stem cell graft to a child with congenital amegakaryocytic thrombocytopenia.

This clonotype was seen ten or more times. For the CDR3, the DNA is TGTGCCAGCAGGAGGGGATCCGATGGCTACACCTTC. Its protein product is CASRRGSDGYTF. The chain employs TRBV3-1 and TRBJ1-2, with D maybe TRBD1 (5 bases). This CDR3 spans 12 amino acids. Looked up from germline, CDR1 is LGHDT and CDR2 is YNNKEL (reference sequence). Between the trimmed V and J ends, which lost 6 bases and 6 bases, there was a span of 11 bases.

This chain joins TRBV10-3 and TRBJ2-3; the match to TRBD1 covers 7 bases. The V and J ends lost 4 bases and 4 bases, in that order; junction bases with no gene match: 8. Germline lookup yields CDR1 ENHRY and CDR2 SYGVKD. This CDR3 comprises 15 residues. The CDR3 sequence: CAISGETGIADTQYF. CDR3 DNA: TGTGCCATCAGTGGGGAGACAGGGATCGCAGATACGCAGTATTTT.

The sample holds many counts of this clonotype. The V and J genes are TRBV20-1 and TRBJ1-2; D call uncertain. The CDR3 consists of 15 residues. From germline, CDR1 is DFQATT and CDR2 SNEGSKA (reference sequence). Trimming removed 0 bases from V and 2 bases from J, with 13 bases in between. This CDR3 is CSARDPGRPNYGYTF. CDR3 in DNA: TGCAGTGCTAGAGATCCCGGGCGGCCGAACTATGGCTACACCTTC.

There are a few counts of this clonotype. The chain uses TRBV18 and TRBJ1-2; no clear D gene. This CDR3 region has 11 residues. Per germline, CDR1 KGHSH and CDR2 LQKENI. Trimming took off 5 bases at V and 6 bases at J, with 7 bases between the two ends. In DNA form, the CDR3 reads TGTGCCAGCTCAGGGCCGAATGGCTACACCTTC. Its protein is CASSGPNGYTF.

V usage is TRBV9 and J usage is TRBJ2-2; 10 bases align to TRBD1. The CDR3 spans 18 residues. J gave up 0 bases and V 0 bases, and 5 bases lay outside the gene matches. Germline lookup yields CDR1 SGDLS and CDR2 YYNGEE. Here the CDR3 reads CASSVEPTGGANTGELFF. CDR3 nucleotides: TGTGCCAGCAGCGTAGAACCGACAGGGGGCGCGAACACCGGGGAGCTGTTTTTT.

This clonotype has ten or more counts. The rearrangement links TRBV2 to TRBJ1-1; D call uncertain. V lost 8 bases to trimming and J lost 0 bases, with 10 bases between them. The length of the CDR3 is 13 residues. Germline V lookup: CDR1 SNHLY, CDR2 FYNNEI. This chain's CDR3 is CASSAEMNTEAFF. CDR3 coding DNA: TGTGCCAGCTCTGCAGAGATGAACACTGAAGCTTTCTTT.

This clonotype appeared many times. The chain carries TRBV3-1 and TRBJ2-1, with TRBD2 matching 9 bases. The junction had 11 bases not matched to a gene; V was cut back by 2 bases and J by 0 bases. The CDR3 runs to 19 residues. Germline CDR1 and CDR2: LGHDT and YNNKEL (reference sequence). For the CDR3, the DNA is TGTGCCAGCAGCCAATCTAGCGGGGTACCCCGAATCTCCTACAATGAGCAGTTCTTC. Protein: CASSQSSGVPRISYNEQFF.

This clonotype was observed many times. V and J are TRBV30 and TRBJ2-2; D is uncertain. Looked up from germline, CDR1 is GTSNPN and CDR2 is SVGIG (reference sequence). V was pared by 2 bases and J by 0 bases, with 13 bases between. The CDR3 is 16 residues long. The CDR3, as DNA: TGTGCCTGGAGTAAAACCGGAGCTGCGAACACCGGGGAGCTGTTTTTT. This gives the protein CAWSKTGAANTGELFF.

This clonotype was seen many times. The V and J genes are TRBV20-1 and TRBJ2-7, with D tentatively TRBD1 or TRBD2 (6 bases each). The CDR3 contains 14 residues. The germline CDR1 and CDR2 sequences are DFQATT and SNEGSKA (reference sequence). V was pared by 6 bases and J by 4 bases, with 19 bases between. Here the CDR3 DNA reads TGCAGTGCCCCTGCCGGGGGCCGTATTTACGAGCAGTACTTC. Protein: CSAPAGGRIYEQYF.

This clonotype was detected ten times or more. This chain connects TRBV7-2 to TRBJ2-7, with D possibly TRBD1 on 6 matching bases. Trimming shortened V by 5 bases and J by 6 bases, and 20 bases separated the two germline ends. The CDR3 has 15 amino acids. The germline CDR1 and CDR2 sequences are SGHTA and FQGNSA. CDR3 sequence: CASSPASKGDGEQYF. CDR3 DNA: TGTGCCAGCAGCCCTGCTTCTAAGGGGGACGGCGAGCAGTACTTC.

The table lists this clonotype with many counts. V is TRBV28 and J is TRBJ2-7; D possibly corresponds to TRBD2 (6 bases). Germline-derived CDR1 and CDR2 are MDHEN and SYDVKM. This CDR3 has 16 residues. Trimming left V 7 bases short and J 2 bases short, with 21 bases between. CDR3 in amino acids: CASTPVGGSGPYEQYF. For the CDR3, the DNA is TGTGCCAGCACCCCCGTTGGTGGTAGCGGACCCTACGAGCAGTACTTC.

At least ten counts were recorded for this clonotype. J is TRBJ1-3 and V is TRBV5-1, with no clear D. CDR1 and CDR2 (germline): SGHRS, YFSETQ. V gave up 2 bases and J gave up 5 bases, with 11 bases separating them. The CDR3 totals 14 residues. The DNA of the CDR3 is TGCGCCAGCAGCTTCACCCAAGACAGAAACACCATATATTTT. This translates into CASSFTQDRNTIYF. The full variable domain, in which reference TRBV5-1 and TRBJ1-3 provide the parts outside the CDR3, is KAGVTQTPRYLIKTRGQQVTLSCSPISGHRSVSWYQQTPGQGLQFLFEYFSETQRNKGNFPGRFSGRQFSNSRSEMNVSTLELGDSALYLCASSFTQDRNTIYFGEGSWLTVV.

This clonotype has ten or more counts. The chain has TRBV4-2 and TRBJ2-7; D is undetermined. This CDR3 has 13 amino acids. CDR1 is LGHNA and CDR2 is YNFKEQ in the germline V gene. Trimming shortened V by 0 bases and J by 6 bases, and 9 bases separated the two germline ends. CDR3 region: CASSQDTRLEQYF. CDR3 nucleotide sequence: TGTGCCAGCAGCCAAGATACGAGACTCGAGCAGTACTTC.

The table lists this clonotype with many counts. This chain joins TRBV4-2 and TRBJ2-2, with 11 bases aligning to TRBD2. Germline assignment: CDR1 LGHNA and CDR2 YNFKEQ. The CDR3 totals 16 residues. J was trimmed by 5 bases and V by 4 bases; bases with no gene match: 6. The CDR3 loop is CASSLAGGPGTGELFF. The CDR3 DNA reads as TGTGCCAGCAGCCTAGCGGGGGGGCCAGGAACCGGGGAGCTGTTTTTT.

This clonotype was observed a handful of times. V gene TRBV12-3 or TRBV12-4 combines with J gene TRBJ1-5; no clear D. Trimming shortened V by 5 bases and J by 10 bases, and 15 bases separated the two germline ends. This CDR3 region has 13 residues. The CDR3 bases are TGTGCCAGCAGTCCTCGGGCAGATGGACCCCAGCATTTT. Amino acids: CASSPRADGPQHF.